This TCR beta chain was profiled in a study of T-cell reconstitution after alpha-beta-depleted transplantation in children. Regarding the study as a whole: There were reportedly several hundred expanded graft clones from which alpha-beta T cells came about two months after transplant.

Trimming took 1 base from V and 7 from J, leaving 7 bases between them. Germline CDR1 reads SGHTA; CDR2 reads FQGNSA. The CDR3 has 13 residues. Preparing the TCRbeta library involved the use of unique molecular identifiers. MiXCR, applied by TCRdb to the PCR reads, yields one record per CDR3 protein. The sample has about 980,000 distinct CDR3 sequences, 25% to 35% seen once; the top ten hold roughly 30%. In the case of this clonotype: The antigen remains unidentified.

The receptor was isolated from a boy in the first two years of life who had a stem cell transplant for SCID, so the T cells may come from the graft donor. The V call is TRBV7-2, the J call TRBJ1-4; D not resolved. The sample was PBMCs, mostly from graft donor cells, taken 360 days after TCRalphabeta/CD19-depleted stem cell transplant. Written as DNA, the CDR3 is TGTGCCAGCAGCTTAGGACGGGTTGAAAAACTGTTTTTT. This translates into CASSLGRVEKLFF. The variable domain in full, with the rest retrieved from reference TRBV7-2 and TRBJ1-4, is GAGVSQSPSNKVTEKGKDVELRCDPISGHTALYWYRQSLGQGLEFLIYFQGNSAPDKSGLPSDRFSAERTGGSVSTLTIQRTQQEDSAVYLCASSLGRVEKLFFGSGTQLSVL.